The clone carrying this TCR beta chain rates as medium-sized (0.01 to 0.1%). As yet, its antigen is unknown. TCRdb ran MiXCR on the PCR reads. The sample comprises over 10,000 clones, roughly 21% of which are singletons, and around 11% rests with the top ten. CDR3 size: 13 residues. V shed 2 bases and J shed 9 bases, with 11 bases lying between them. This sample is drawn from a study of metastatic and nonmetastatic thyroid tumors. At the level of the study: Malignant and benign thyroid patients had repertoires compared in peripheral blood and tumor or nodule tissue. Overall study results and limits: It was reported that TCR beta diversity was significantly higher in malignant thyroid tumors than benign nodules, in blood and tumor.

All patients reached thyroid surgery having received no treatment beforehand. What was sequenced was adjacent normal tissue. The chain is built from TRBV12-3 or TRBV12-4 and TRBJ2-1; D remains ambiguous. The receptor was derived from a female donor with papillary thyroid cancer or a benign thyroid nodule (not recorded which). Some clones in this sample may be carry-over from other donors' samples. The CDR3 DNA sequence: TGTGCCAGCAGTTTAAACCCCACGGGTGAGCAGTTCTTC. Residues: CASSLNPTGEQFF.